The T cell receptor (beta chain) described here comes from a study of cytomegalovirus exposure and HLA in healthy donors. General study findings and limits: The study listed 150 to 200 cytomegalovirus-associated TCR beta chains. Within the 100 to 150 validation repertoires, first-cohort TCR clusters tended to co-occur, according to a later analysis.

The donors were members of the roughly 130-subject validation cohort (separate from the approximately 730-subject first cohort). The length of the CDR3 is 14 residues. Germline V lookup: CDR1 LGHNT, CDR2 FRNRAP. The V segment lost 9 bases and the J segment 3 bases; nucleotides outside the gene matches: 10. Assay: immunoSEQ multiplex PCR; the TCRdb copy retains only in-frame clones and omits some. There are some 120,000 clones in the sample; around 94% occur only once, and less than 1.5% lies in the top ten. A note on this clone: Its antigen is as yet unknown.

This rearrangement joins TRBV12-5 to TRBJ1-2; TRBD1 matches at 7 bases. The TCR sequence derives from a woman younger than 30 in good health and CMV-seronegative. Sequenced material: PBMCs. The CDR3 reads CASFSTGIDYGYTF. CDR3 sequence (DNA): TGTGCTAGCTTTTCGACAGGGATCGACTATGGCTACACCTTC. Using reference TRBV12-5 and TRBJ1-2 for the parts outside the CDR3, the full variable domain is DARVTQTPRHKVTEMGQEVTMRCQPILGHNTVFWYRQTMMQGLELLAYFRNRAPLDDSGMPKDRFSAEMPDATLATLKIQPSEPRDSAVYFCASFSTGIDYGYTFGSGTRLTVV.